This T cell receptor (beta chain) was found in a study of blood T cell repertoires in COVID-19. Turning to the study itself: Samples came from the United States, Italy and Spain, spanning acute and convalescent COVID-19. Nucleic acid was either cDNA or gDNA, and it came from T cells, B-cell-depleted T cells, or PBMCs.

The CDR3 has 13 residues. Germline-derived CDR1 and CDR2 are MRHNA and SNTAGT. J lost 11 bases, V lost 4 bases, and 8 bases had no gene match. Per the study methods: Reference gene primer amplification yielded estimated nucleated cell counts. Profiled with immunoSEQ multiplex PCR; TCRdb holds only in-frame clones, not every one. The V and J calls and clone size were taken over from that table, and D and trimming were inferred from the DNA. The sample includes roughly 84,000 clones, approximately 71% seen only once; the top ten take about 4.2%. The TCR comes from a woman in her forties or fifties with acute or convalescent COVID-19. The V call is TRBV6-4, the J call TRBJ2-1; TRBD2 matches 7 bases. The material sequenced was peripheral blood. DNA for the CDR3: TGTGCCAGCAGTGTGGGAACCGGGACTAAGCAGTTCTTC. Translated: CASSVGTGTKQFF.